The entry that follows covers one T cell receptor beta chain sequence. Its antigen is unknown. The CDR3 has 12 amino acids. V lost 3 bases and J lost 0, with 2 bases in between. CDR1 DFQATT and CDR2 SNEGSKA come from the germline V gene (reference sequence). These data come from a study of blood T cells in healthy people across ages. About the research overall: Every two T cells gave about one barcoded beta molecule via template switching.

Notes on the study in general: The study regarded diversity estimates from one million T cells as underestimates. Across the age range, TCR beta diversity per million T cells fell in a roughly linear way.

A second about 6 to 12 cycle PCR used barcoded and J-beta primers. One entry per CDR3 protein, called by TCRdb with MiXCR from the 5' RACE reads. The sample has some 670,000 distinct CDR3 sequences, around 50% seen once. Each individual donor underwent a draw of approximately 9.8 milliliters of peripheral blood. The clonotype was recovered from a woman over 75 in good health. The sample comprised blood. The chain uses TRBV20-1 and TRBJ2-2; D is unresolved. This CDR3 reads CSASANTGELFF. CDR3 nucleotides: TGCAGTGCTAGCGCGAACACCGGGGAGCTGTTTTTT.